This is a list of T cell receptor beta chains from one sample in a study of cytomegalovirus exposure and HLA in healthy donors. Profiled with immunoSEQ multiplex PCR; TCRdb holds only in-frame clones, not every one. Here the sample spans around 280,000 clones, around 90% being singletons. Source material: PBMCs. All receptors derive from a woman under 30 in good health and CMV-seronegative. The CDR3 runs from the conserved cysteine through the conserved F or W. Fields, in order: D gene, clone size, J gene, V gene, CDR3 length, CDR3 protein, CDR3 DNA. D genes are given only for firm matches. Only some rows state a clone size, as once, few, many or a class for expanded clones.

D gene: TRBD2; clone size: few; J gene: TRBJ2-7; V gene: TRBV7-8; CDR3 length: 16; CDR3 protein: CASSSSGDSWEYEQYF; CDR3 DNA: TGTGCCAGCAGCTCGAGCGGGGACTCTTGGGAGTACGAGCAGTACTTC
D gene: TRBD1; clone size: few; J gene: TRBJ2-7; V gene: TRBV5-1; CDR3 length: 13; CDR3 protein: CASSTGQGGEQYF; CDR3 DNA: TGCGCCAGCAGCACCGGACAGGGCGGCGAGCAGTACTTC
D gene: TRBD1; clone size: once; J gene: TRBJ2-7; V gene: TRBV2; CDR3 length: 15; CDR3 protein: CASRRGTGQGHEQYF; CDR3 DNA: TGTGCCAGCAGGAGGGGGACAGGGCAGGGCCACGAGCAGTACTTC
D gene: .; clone size: .; J gene: TRBJ2-1; V gene: TRBV10-3; CDR3 length: 16; CDR3 protein: CAISEGAGASYNEQFF; CDR3 DNA: TGTGCCATCAGTGAGGGTGCGGGGGCCTCCTACAATGAGCAGTTCTTC
D gene: TRBD1; clone size: .; J gene: TRBJ1-5; V gene: TRBV15; CDR3 length: 17; CDR3 protein: CATSDSGTENSNQPQHF; CDR3 DNA: TGTGCCACCAGCGATTCCGGGACAGAAAATAGCAATCAGCCCCAGCATTTT
D gene: .; clone size: .; J gene: TRBJ2-7; V gene: TRBV7-9; CDR3 length: 14; CDR3 protein: CASSRGSASYEQYF; CDR3 DNA: TGTGCCAGCAGCCGGGGGTCAGCCTCCTACGAGCAGTACTTC
D gene: .; clone size: .; J gene: TRBJ1-1; V gene: TRBV9; CDR3 length: 13; CDR3 protein: CASSAETGKGTFF; CDR3 DNA: TGTGCCAGCAGCGCCGAAACAGGGAAGGGAACTTTCTTT
D gene: .; clone size: .; J gene: TRBJ1-2; V gene: TRBV29-1; CDR3 length: 12; CDR3 protein: CSVAPQGWGYTF; CDR3 DNA: TGCAGCGTCGCCCCCCAGGGCTGGGGCTACACCTTC
D gene: .; clone size: .; J gene: TRBJ2-7; V gene: TRBV18; CDR3 length: 13; CDR3 protein: CASSPPSSYEQYF; CDR3 DNA: TGTGCCAGCTCACCCCCCTCCTCCTACGAGCAGTACTTC
D gene: TRBD1; clone size: .; J gene: TRBJ1-2; V gene: TRBV6-1; CDR3 length: 14; CDR3 protein: CASSEGGTDYGYTF; CDR3 DNA: TGTGCCAGCAGTGAAGGGGGGACAGACTATGGCTACACCTTC
D gene: .; clone size: .; J gene: TRBJ2-2; V gene: TRBV7-3; CDR3 length: 15; CDR3 protein: CASSLMRHDTGELFF; CDR3 DNA: TGTGCCAGCAGCTTAATGCGCCACGACACCGGGGAGCTGTTTTTT
D gene: .; clone size: .; J gene: TRBJ1-1; V gene: TRBV20-1; CDR3 length: 11; CDR3 protein: CSAKGSTEAFF; CDR3 DNA: TGCAGTGCTAAAGGGAGTACTGAAGCTTTCTTT
D gene: TRBD1; clone size: .; J gene: TRBJ2-7; V gene: TRBV15; CDR3 length: 15; CDR3 protein: CATSRGRDRGYEQYF; CDR3 DNA: TGTGCCACCAGCAGAGGCCGGGACAGGGGTTACGAGCAGTACTTC
D gene: .; clone size: .; J gene: TRBJ1-5; V gene: TRBV10-3; CDR3 length: 13; CDR3 protein: CAISQTENQPQHF; CDR3 DNA: TGTGCCATCAGCCAGACTGAGAATCAGCCCCAGCATTTT
D gene: .; clone size: .; J gene: TRBJ2-3; V gene: TRBV10-3; CDR3 length: 15; CDR3 protein: CAISDRLSDTDTQYF; CDR3 DNA: TGTGCCATCAGTGATCGTCTAAGTGACACAGATACGCAGTATTTT
D gene: .; clone size: once; J gene: TRBJ1-1; V gene: TRBV27; CDR3 length: 14; CDR3 protein: CASSSLRLKPEAFF; CDR3 DNA: TGTGCCAGCAGTTCCCTCCGACTAAAACCTGAAGCTTTCTTT
D gene: .; clone size: .; J gene: TRBJ2-1; V gene: TRBV4-1; CDR3 length: 14; CDR3 protein: CASSQTGEYNEQFF; CDR3 DNA: TGCGCCAGCAGCCAAACCGGGGAATACAATGAGCAGTTCTTC
D gene: TRBD1; clone size: .; J gene: TRBJ1-1; V gene: TRBV27; CDR3 length: 15; CDR3 protein: CASSSLPGGLTEAFF; CDR3 DNA: TGTGCCAGCAGTTCACTCCCAGGGGGTTTGACTGAAGCTTTCTTT
D gene: .; clone size: .; J gene: TRBJ2-3; V gene: TRBV21-1; CDR3 length: 20; CDR3 protein: CASSKSDPKGWGRSTDTQYF; CDR3 DNA: TGTGCCAGCAGCAAGTCCGATCCGAAAGGCTGGGGGCGCAGCACAGATACGCAGTATTTT
D gene: .; clone size: .; J gene: TRBJ2-7; V gene: TRBV5-1; CDR3 length: 14; CDR3 protein: CASSSVGQTYEQYF; CDR3 DNA: TGCGCCAGCAGCTCCGTGGGACAAACCTACGAGCAGTACTTC
D gene: .; clone size: .; J gene: TRBJ1-1; V gene: TRBV7-3; CDR3 length: 14; CDR3 protein: CASSSLGGLAEAFF; CDR3 DNA: TGTGCCAGCAGCTCGCTAGGAGGGCTAGCTGAAGCTTTCTTT
D gene: TRBD1; clone size: .; J gene: TRBJ1-1; V gene: TRBV6-6; CDR3 length: 14; CDR3 protein: CASSFRGQATEAFF; CDR3 DNA: TGTGCCAGCAGTTTCCGTGGACAGGCCACTGAAGCTTTCTTT
D gene: TRBD1; clone size: .; J gene: TRBJ1-1; V gene: TRBV25-1; CDR3 length: 16; CDR3 protein: CASSEMGTVKDTEAFF; CDR3 DNA: TGTGCCAGCAGTGAAATGGGGACAGTTAAAGACACTGAAGCTTTCTTT
D gene: TRBD1; clone size: .; J gene: TRBJ2-3; V gene: TRBV10-3; CDR3 length: 18; CDR3 protein: CAIRADTGAIDYSDTQYF; CDR3 DNA: TGTGCCATCAGGGCCGATACAGGGGCCATCGACTACTCAGATACGCAGTATTTT
D gene: TRBD1; clone size: .; J gene: TRBJ2-1; V gene: TRBV9; CDR3 length: 15; CDR3 protein: CASSTGGASYNEQFF; CDR3 DNA: TGTGCCAGCAGCACAGGGGGCGCCTCCTACAATGAGCAGTTCTTC
D gene: TRBD2; clone size: .; J gene: TRBJ2-7; V gene: TRBV5-5; CDR3 length: 15; CDR3 protein: CASSGGGRQAYEQYF; CDR3 DNA: TGTGCCAGCAGCGGCGGGGGGAGGCAGGCGTACGAGCAGTACTTC
D gene: .; clone size: .; J gene: TRBJ1-2; V gene: TRBV7-2; CDR3 length: 17; CDR3 protein: CASSSGDILSLTYGYTF; CDR3 DNA: TGTGCCAGCAGCTCAGGGGACATCTTATCGTTAACCTATGGCTACACCTTC
D gene: TRBD1; clone size: .; J gene: TRBJ1-2; V gene: TRBV5-6; CDR3 length: 14; CDR3 protein: CASSPDRIDYGYTF; CDR3 DNA: TGTGCCAGCAGCCCGGACAGGATAGACTATGGCTACACCTTC
D gene: TRBD1; clone size: .; J gene: TRBJ1-6; V gene: TRBV6-5; CDR3 length: 15; CDR3 protein: CASSPQGQGRSPLHF; CDR3 DNA: TGTGCCAGCAGTCCTCAAGGACAGGGTCGATCACCCCTCCACTTT
D gene: .; clone size: .; J gene: TRBJ1-2; V gene: TRBV29-1; CDR3 length: 15; CDR3 protein: CSAVVPGTSNYGYTF; CDR3 DNA: TGCAGCGCGGTTGTCCCGGGGACTTCTAACTATGGCTACACCTTC
D gene: TRBD1; clone size: .; J gene: TRBJ2-3; V gene: TRBV18; CDR3 length: 14; CDR3 protein: CATETGGDTDTQYF; CDR3 DNA: TGTGCCACCGAGACAGGGGGCGATACAGATACGCAGTATTTT
D gene: .; clone size: once; J gene: TRBJ2-7; V gene: TRBV2; CDR3 length: 14; CDR3 protein: CASSEAGRALEQYF; CDR3 DNA: TGTGCCAGCAGTGAAGCTGGCAGGGCTCTGGAGCAGTACTTC
D gene: TRBD1; clone size: .; J gene: TRBJ2-7; V gene: TRBV5-1; CDR3 length: 14; CDR3 protein: CASSWTGGSYEQYF; CDR3 DNA: TGCGCCAGCAGCTGGACAGGGGGCTCGTACGAGCAGTACTTC
D gene: .; clone size: .; J gene: TRBJ1-2; V gene: TRBV7-9; CDR3 length: 12; CDR3 protein: CASSPFGYGYTF; CDR3 DNA: TGTGCCAGCAGCCCGTTCGGGTATGGCTACACCTTC
D gene: .; clone size: .; J gene: TRBJ2-1; V gene: TRBV2; CDR3 length: 16; CDR3 protein: CAGRRDGEPFYNEQFF; CDR3 DNA: TGTGCCGGACGGAGGGATGGGGAACCGTTCTACAATGAGCAGTTCTTC
D gene: TRBD2; clone size: .; J gene: TRBJ2-7; V gene: TRBV4-1; CDR3 length: 13; CDR3 protein: CASSQGGGYEQYF; CDR3 DNA: TGCGCCAGCAGCCAAGGGGGGGGATACGAGCAGTACTTC
D gene: TRBD1; clone size: .; J gene: TRBJ1-5; V gene: TRBV19; CDR3 length: 20; CDR3 protein: CASSIGGQGAHFYSNQPQHF; CDR3 DNA: TGTGCCAGTAGTATAGGGGGGCAGGGGGCCCACTTTTATAGCAATCAGCCCCAGCATTTT
D gene: .; clone size: .; J gene: TRBJ1-2; V gene: TRBV15; CDR3 length: 17; CDR3 protein: CATSRDPYESLHYGYTF; CDR3 DNA: TGTGCCACCAGCAGAGATCCATACGAGTCTCTGCACTATGGCTACACCTTC
D gene: .; clone size: few; J gene: TRBJ1-5; V gene: TRBV6-6; CDR3 length: 13; CDR3 protein: CASSYGNNQPQHF; CDR3 DNA: TGTGCCAGCAGTTATGGCAATAATCAGCCCCAGCATTTT
D gene: TRBD1; clone size: once; J gene: TRBJ2-7; V gene: TRBV6-1; CDR3 length: 15; CDR3 protein: CASSDRTGLIHEQYF; CDR3 DNA: TGTGCCAGCAGTGACAGGACAGGATTGATCCACGAGCAGTACTTC
D gene: .; clone size: .; J gene: TRBJ2-7; V gene: TRBV6-1; CDR3 length: 18; CDR3 protein: CASSEARGLARSFYEQYF; CDR3 DNA: TGTGCCAGCAGTGAAGCCCGTGGTCTGGCCAGGTCTTTCTACGAGCAGTACTTC
D gene: .; clone size: .; J gene: TRBJ2-3; V gene: TRBV9; CDR3 length: 15; CDR3 protein: CASSVSLGPPDTQYF; CDR3 DNA: TGTGCCAGCAGCGTGTCTCTGGGGCCTCCAGATACGCAGTATTTT
D gene: .; clone size: .; J gene: TRBJ2-5; V gene: TRBV18; CDR3 length: 14; CDR3 protein: CASSPRRGQETQYF; CDR3 DNA: TGTGCCAGCTCACCCAGAAGGGGACAAGAGACCCAGTACTTC
D gene: .; clone size: once; J gene: TRBJ1-1; V gene: TRBV11-2; CDR3 length: 16; CDR3 protein: CASSSRAGELNTEAFF; CDR3 DNA: TGTGCCAGCAGCTCCCGAGCGGGGGAGTTGAACACTGAAGCTTTCTTT
D gene: .; clone size: once; J gene: TRBJ1-2; V gene: TRBV6-1; CDR3 length: 16; CDR3 protein: CASSESPGQGGYGYTF; CDR3 DNA: TGTGCCAGCAGTGAATCCCCTGGGCAGGGTGGCTATGGCTACACCTTC
D gene: TRBD2; clone size: .; J gene: TRBJ2-1; V gene: TRBV4-2; CDR3 length: 17; CDR3 protein: CASSQDFSGGPGNEQFF; CDR3 DNA: TGTGCCAGCAGCCAAGATTTTAGCGGGGGCCCGGGCAATGAGCAGTTCTTC
D gene: .; clone size: .; J gene: TRBJ2-1; V gene: TRBV7-3; CDR3 length: 15; CDR3 protein: CASSHQGKRGNEQFF; CDR3 DNA: TGTGCCAGCAGCCATCAGGGGAAGAGGGGCAATGAGCAGTTCTTC
D gene: .; clone size: .; J gene: TRBJ1-2; V gene: TRBV2; CDR3 length: 14; CDR3 protein: CASSPNDRVYGYTF; CDR3 DNA: TGTGCCAGCAGTCCAAACGACAGAGTCTATGGCTACACCTTC
D gene: .; clone size: .; J gene: TRBJ1-1; V gene: TRBV7-9; CDR3 length: 14; CDR3 protein: CASSFGVLDTEAFF; CDR3 DNA: TGTGCCAGCAGCTTCGGGGTCCTAGACACTGAAGCTTTCTTT